What follows are 26 T cell receptor beta chains derived from one specimen sequenced in a study of blood T cell repertoires in COVID-19. The repertoire was sequenced with immunoSEQ multiplex PCR; TCRdb's copy has only in-frame clones and lacks some. This table holds a few hundred thousand clones, around 87% found once. Sample: peripheral blood. These receptors originate from a woman between 45 and 60 years old who had recovered from COVID-19.

Only a few counts were recorded for this clone. The rearrangement joins TRBV5-5 to TRBJ2-7; D is unclear. Germline CDR1 and CDR2: SGHKS and YYEKEE (reference sequence). V was pared by 0 bases and J by 2 bases, with 9 bases between. This CDR3 is built from 14 residues. The CDR3 DNA reads TGTGCCAGCAGCTTGGCCGCAGGCACCTACGAGCAGTACTTC. Encoded protein: CASSLAAGTYEQYF.

CDR3 DNA sequence: TGTGCCAGCAGCTTAGGGGGGGCCCGGGACAAAAGTTACAATGAGCAGTTCTTC. This gives the protein CASSLGGARDKSYNEQFF. The chain has TRBV13 and TRBJ2-1; D perhaps matches TRBD1 (6 bases). V lost 0 bases to trimming and J lost 4 bases, with 19 bases between them. The CDR3 loop spans 18 amino acids. CDR1 is PRHDT and CDR2 is FYEKMQ in the germline V gene (reference sequence).

The chain is built from TRBV9 and TRBJ2-1; a weak D match, TRBD2 (7 bases). V gave up 0 bases and J gave up 7 bases, with 14 bases separating them. CDR3 length: 15 amino acids. Germline-derived CDR1 and CDR2 are SGDLS and YYNGEE. As DNA, the CDR3 is TGTGCCAGCAGCGTAGACGGGGGGCGGTGGAATGAGCAGTTCTTC. Encoded protein: CASSVDGGRWNEQFF.

The chain recombines TRBV7-2 with TRBJ1-1; D perhaps matches TRBD1 (5 bases). Deletions cut 2 bases from V and 7 bases from J, with 11 bases between. Germline V gives CDR1 SGHTA, CDR2 FQGNSA. This CDR3 comprises 13 residues. CDR3 amino acids: CASSLSGFNEAFF. In nucleotides, the CDR3 is TGTGCCAGCAGCTTATCAGGGTTCAATGAAGCTTTCTTT.

This clone was counted only a few times. The gene calls are TRBV5-4 and TRBJ1-2; D unresolved. CDR3 size: 14 residues. Per germline, CDR1 SGHNT and CDR2 YYREEE (reference sequence). The V end was cut by 0 bases, the J end by 8 bases, with 14 bases between. In DNA form, the CDR3 reads TGTGCCAGCAGCTTGGCCGGTGGGAGTTTCGGCTACACCTTC. Translated: CASSLAGGSFGYTF.

V gene TRBV7-2 combines with J gene TRBJ2-1; 9 positions agree with TRBD2. V dropped 5 bases and J dropped 4; count of bases not matched to a gene: 6. Looked up from germline, CDR1 is SGHTA and CDR2 is FQGNSA. The CDR3 is 15 residues long. The CDR3 DNA is TGTGCCAGCAGCCCTCGAGCGGGGGGATACAATGAGCAGTTCTTC. Translation gives CASSPRAGGYNEQFF.

The chain recombines TRBV14 with TRBJ1-6; a weak D match, TRBD1 (5 bases). CDR3 length: 16 amino acids. Trimming cost V 4 bases and J 4 bases, with 14 bases left between them. CDR1 is SGHDN, CDR2 FVKESK, per germline. This CDR3 is CASSRNDRAYNSPLHF. The CDR3 region has the DNA TGTGCCAGCAGCCGAAACGACAGAGCGTATAATTCACCCCTCCACTTT.

The V call is TRBV19, the J call TRBJ2-7; a possible D gene is TRBD2 (5 bases). V shed 10 bases and J shed 6 bases, with 19 bases lying between them. The germline V gene has CDR1 LNHDA and CDR2 SQIVND (reference sequence). The CDR3 has 13 residues. The CDR3 DNA reads TGTGCCACCGCCGGGAACCTAAAGGGCGAGCAGTACTTC. Protein product: CATAGNLKGEQYF.

J is TRBJ1-1 and V is TRBV10-3; D unresolved. CDR1 and CDR2 from the germline V gene are ENHRY and SYGVKD. The CDR3 extends over 13 amino acids. V was clipped by 2 bases and J by 4 bases, with 8 bases between them. The CDR3 protein is CAISEAGSTEAFF. In nucleotides, the CDR3 is TGTGCCATCAGTGAGGCGGGGAGCACTGAAGCTTTCTTT.

V and J are TRBV28 and TRBJ1-1; perhaps TRBD1 as D (5 bases). The germline V and J ends were trimmed by 8 bases and 4 bases, with 8 bases remaining between them. The length of the CDR3 is 11 residues. Germline V gene data show CDR1 as MDHEN and CDR2 as SYDVKM. The CDR3 loop is CASGQGTEAFF. CDR3 coding DNA: TGTGCCAGCGGACAAGGCACTGAAGCTTTCTTT. The full variable domain, completed using reference TRBV28 and TRBJ1-1, is DVKVTQSSRYLVKRTGEKVFLECVQDMDHENMFWYRQDPGLGLRLIYFSYDVKMKEKGDIPEGYSVSREKKERFSLILESASTNQTSMYLCASGQGTEAFFGQGTRLTVV.

V gene TRBV12-3 or TRBV12-4 combines with J gene TRBJ1-1; D gene uncertain. Trimming left V 4 bases short and J 5 bases short, with 11 bases between. This CDR3 spans 13 amino acids. The CDR3 sequence is CASSSNGVTEAFF. The CDR3 region has the DNA TGTGCCAGCAGTTCAAACGGGGTAACTGAAGCTTTCTTT.

The chain is built from TRBV28 and TRBJ1-4, with 7 bases identical to TRBD1. Germline CDR1 and CDR2: MDHEN and SYDVKM. V dropped 1 base and J dropped 7; count of bases not matched to a gene: 3. The CDR3 has 14 amino acids. DNA of the CDR3: TGTGCCAGCAGTTTATACAGGGGCATTGAAAAACTGTTTTTT. Translated: CASSLYRGIEKLFF.

This clone appeared a few times. The chain joins TRBV3-1 (or the pseudogene TRBV3-2) to TRBJ1-2; the D is unclear. CDR1 is LGHDT, CDR2 YNNKEL, per germline (reference sequence). The V end lost 4 bases, the J end lost 4 bases, and 19 bases lay between the germline ends. The CDR3 is 16 residues long. The CDR3 coding sequence is TGTGCCAGCAGCCCGAGGGTGCCGGGCATAAGCTATGGCTACACCTTC. Encoded protein: CASSPRVPGISYGYTF.

About this clone: The sample contains more than one DNA sequence encoding this CDR3. V is TRBV4-3 and J is TRBJ2-7; weak D call: TRBD1 (6 bases). This CDR3 is 14 amino acids long. The germline V gene has CDR1 LGHNA and CDR2 YSLEER. The germline V and J ends were trimmed by 0 bases and 2 bases, with 8 bases remaining between them. This chain's CDR3 is CASSQEAGAYEQYF. In DNA form, the CDR3 reads TGCGCCAGCAGCCAAGAGGCAGGGGCCTACGAGCAGTACTTC.

The rearrangement links TRBV6-2 or TRBV6-3 to TRBJ2-3, with TRBD2 matching 9 bases. The CDR3 has 16 residues. Germline values: CDR1 MNHEY, CDR2 SVGEGT. The J segment lost 7 bases and the V segment lost 2 bases, leaving 10 bases of the junction unmatched. The CDR3 DNA sequence: TGTGCCAGCAGTTACATTTCGGGACTAGCAAAGAATACGCAGTATTTT. This translates into CASSYISGLAKNTQYF.

The J gene is TRBJ2-1, the V gene TRBV15; a weak D match, TRBD1 (6 bases). CDR1 and CDR2 from the germline V gene are LNHNV and YYDKDF (reference sequence). V lost 0 bases, J lost 8 bases, and 23 bases lay in between. The CDR3 runs 18 residues. CDR3 sequence reads: CATSRDSIPNKQGDEQFF. CDR3 in DNA: TGTGCCACCAGCAGAGATTCTATCCCCAATAAACAGGGCGATGAGCAGTTCTTC.

The V gene is TRBV19, the J gene TRBJ2-1; TRBD2 matches at 9 bases. The CDR3 is 16 amino acids. Trimming took 2 bases from V and 6 from J; bases not matched to a gene: 8. The germline V gene encodes CDR1 LNHDA and CDR2 SQIVND (reference sequence). The CDR3 loop is CASSIMGGRAFNEQFF. The CDR3 nucleotides are TGTGCCAGTAGTATAATGGGCGGGAGGGCCTTCAATGAGCAGTTCTTC.

DNA of the CDR3: TGCGCCAGCAGCTTGTCGGGGACGGGGGGCACTGAAGCTTTCTTT. This sequence encodes CASSLSGTGGTEAFF. The chain uses TRBV5-1 and TRBJ1-1; D is perhaps TRBD1 (5 bases). In germline, CDR1 is SGHRS, CDR2 YFSETQ. The V gene lost 1 base and the J gene lost 4 bases, with 14 bases spanning the gap. CDR3 length: 15 amino acids.

V and J are TRBV7-9 and TRBJ1-4; no firm D call. The CDR3 is made up of 14 amino acids. The V and J ends lost 5 bases and 0 bases respectively, with 7 bases between them. Germline values: CDR1 SEHNR, CDR2 FQNEAQ (reference sequence). The CDR3 is CASSPRATNEKLFF. The DNA for the CDR3 is TGTGCCAGCAGCCCTCGGGCAACTAATGAAAAACTGTTTTTT.

CDR3 loop: CASRAGTGVPNEQFF. CDR3 sequence (DNA): TGTGCCAGCAGGGCCGGGACAGGGGTGCCCAATGAGCAGTTCTTC. The chain links TRBV28 to TRBJ2-1, with TRBD1 identical over 10 bases. J gave up 6 bases and V 6 bases, and 8 bases lay outside the gene matches. The V gene's germline CDR1 is MDHEN and CDR2 SYDVKM. The CDR3 sequence is 15 residues long. The full variable domain, in which reference TRBV28 and TRBJ2-1 provide the parts outside the CDR3, is DVKVTQSSRYLVKRTGEKVFLECVQDMDHENMFWYRQDPGLGLRLIYFSYDVKMKEKGDIPEGYSVSREKKERFSLILESASTNQTSMYLCASRAGTGVPNEQFFGPGTRLTVL.

The chain links TRBV6-2 or TRBV6-3 to TRBJ2-7, with TRBD1 matching over 8 bases. Germline CDR1 reads MNHEY; CDR2 reads SVGEGT. V lost 5 bases, J lost 1 base, and 1 base stayed unmatched. This CDR3 region has 13 residues. The CDR3 region is CASSGTGSYEQYF. As DNA, the CDR3 is TGTGCCAGCAGTGGGACAGGTTCCTACGAGCAGTACTTC.

V is TRBV3-1 (or the pseudogene TRBV3-2) and J is TRBJ2-3; the D gene is possibly TRBD2 (6 bases). Deletions cut 4 bases from V and 2 bases from J, with 13 bases between. This CDR3 comprises 15 residues. Germline CDR1 is LGHDT and CDR2 is YNNKEL (reference sequence). The CDR3 sequence is CASSPLGGSTDTQYF. CDR3 in DNA: TGTGCCAGCAGCCCCCTGGGGGGATCCACAGATACGCAGTATTTT.

The rearrangement uses TRBV11-2 and TRBJ2-2, with a tentative D call TRBD2 (6 bases). V was shortened by 7 bases and J by 8 bases, with 20 bases between the two germline ends. CDR1 and CDR2 from the germline V gene are SGHAT and FQNNGV. The CDR3 totals 15 residues. Here the CDR3 reads CASNPSGGVRGELFF. The CDR3 DNA follows: TGTGCCAGCAACCCGAGCGGCGGGGTACGAGGGGAGCTGTTTTTT.

The CDR3 DNA sequence: TGTGCCAGCAGCTTTGTTCACGCAAGCGGGAATGAGCAGTTCTTC. Protein product: CASSFVHASGNEQFF. The chain carries TRBV5-4 and TRBJ2-1, with D perhaps TRBD2 (6 bases). V lost 2 bases, J lost 7 bases, and 16 bases lay in between. The CDR3 is 15 amino acids. Looked up from germline, CDR1 is SGHNT and CDR2 is YYREEE (reference sequence).

J is TRBJ2-3 and V is TRBV24-1, with 15 bases lining up with TRBD2. The V segment lost 4 bases and the J segment 3 bases; nucleotides outside the gene matches: 10. Germline values: CDR1 KGHDR, CDR2 SFDVKD. CDR3 length equals 19 residues. The CDR3 spells CATSDPPGLAGGQTDTQYF. In DNA, the CDR3 is TGTGCCACCAGTGACCCCCCTGGACTAGCGGGAGGGCAAACAGATACGCAGTATTTT.

The V and J genes are TRBV24-1 and TRBJ2-5; 10 bases map to TRBD1. Germline loops: CDR1 KGHDR, CDR2 SFDVKD. The V segment lost 5 bases and the J segment 0 bases; nucleotides outside the gene matches: 14. There are 19 residues in the CDR3. The CDR3 bases are TGTGCCACCAGTGGCCCGGGACAGGGGACGAAGAAACACCAAGAGACCCAGTACTTC. It translates to CATSGPGQGTKKHQETQYF.